The T cell receptor (beta chain) under discussion was sequenced for a study of PD-1 blockade in classical Hodgkin lymphoma. The germline V gene encodes CDR1 SGHNT and CDR2 YYREEE (reference sequence). Trimming took off 6 bases at V and 0 bases at J, with 12 bases between the two ends. This CDR3 has 14 amino acids. Time point denoted: cycle 4 day 1 (C4D1), after less than 7 weeks of nivolumab. Relapses following autologous stem cell transplantation were seen in all patients, with brentuximab vedotin exposure varying. Whole-study results and caveats: Nivolumab starters within 1 year of ASCT were excluded. Newly diagnosed patients reportedly trailed healthy donors in baseline TCR diversity. By C4D1 there was a significant rise in CD4+ TCR diversity but not in CD8+ TCR diversity. The diversity seen at baseline in complete responders resembled that of newly diagnosed patients.

Sequencing used immunoSEQ multiplex PCR; TCRdb keeps in-frame clones, though not all of them. The top ten clones hold over 2% of a sample with 40,000 to 45,000 clones, 55% to 70% of them seen once. With regard to this clone: Its specificity is not known.

The TCR comes from a human donor with classical Hodgkin lymphoma. The sample in question was peripheral blood mononuclear cells (PBMCs), obtained before the fourth cycle of nivolumab. V and J are TRBV5-4 and TRBJ1-2; D unresolved. Here the CDR3 DNA reads TGTGCCAGCACCGCCACAGCTGCTAACTATGGCTACACCTTC. It codes for CASTATAANYGYTF.